The clone carrying this T cell receptor beta chain has only a few counts. The antigen remains undetermined. This entry is derived from a study of PD-1 blockade in classical Hodgkin lymphoma. Study outcomes and limitations: A reduction in baseline TCR diversity was reportedly seen in newly diagnosed patients relative to healthy donors.

Trimming left V 2 bases short and J 5 bases short, with 7 bases between. CDR1 is SEHNR, CDR2 FQNEAQ, per germline (reference sequence). The CDR3 runs 12 residues. Data came from immunoSEQ multiplex PCR; TCRdb stores just in-frame clones and leaves some out. The sample includes approximately 3,200 clones, roughly 70% of them seen just once. Time point in this sample: newly diagnosed, previously untreated cHL patient sample. PBMCs were thawed, and CD8+ T cells were then isolated from them by magnetic negative selection. Untreated, newly diagnosed classical Hodgkin lymphoma PBMCs were comparators. What was sequenced was CD8+ T cells from blood. The rearrangement uses TRBV7-9 and TRBJ2-7; D uncertain. This clonotype was obtained from a human donor with classical Hodgkin lymphoma. The DNA for the CDR3 is TGTGCCAGCAGCTTATCCCTACACGAGCAGTACTTC. Translating it yields CASSLSLHEQYF.